The entry below gives a single T cell receptor beta chain sequence along with its context. Its specific antigen is unknown. Base quality data are lacking; no much larger clone is found one base away. This sample is drawn from a study of chemoradiotherapy in HPV16-positive cancers (dated by TCRdb to 2021 to 2024). Regarding the research as a whole: Candidate HPV-specific T-cell clones and common TCR motifs were defined through functional T-cell assays on cells from a couple of HPV16-positive patients. The study asked whether T-cell immunity against the HPV oncoproteins E6 and E7 changes during chemoradiotherapy and whether it affects survival. The candidate HPV-specific TCRs and motifs were subsequently tracked in TCR repertoires obtained from about 79 patients with HPV-related cancers.

The library came from the immunoSEQ multiplex PCR assay. Sourced from immuneACCESS, this table was stored by TCRdb with only in-frame sequences that have V and J called. A share of the clones is absent; for the studies checked, an unresolved V gene accounts for under half, and the remainder has no known explanation. This sample gives about 5,400 clones in total; 85% of them show up just once. The ten largest clonotypes hold around a tenth of the sample. The CDR3 sequence holds 14 residues, the cysteine and phenylalanine included. Of the read, only the CDR3 DNA is kept; its 42 bases are in frame from base 1. CDR1 and CDR2 are drawn from the germline V gene: SGHRS, YFSETQ. Trimmed from V: 0 bases; trimmed from J: 10 bases; junction bases lacking a gene match: 7. Because repertoires were sampled repeatedly during chemoradiotherapy, clonal expansion in the tumor microenvironment could be followed. Paper-wide results and their limitations: Expansion of candidate HPV-specific clones and E7-related TCR motifs was observed in the tumor microenvironment during treatment, whereas no such expansion was observed for non-HPV-specific T cells. The survival association was reported for HPV16-positive patients, and the functional definition of HPV-specific T cells was derived from only a couple of HPV16-positive patients. Among HPV16-positive patients, expansion of HPV-responsive T cells during chemoradiotherapy was associated with better recurrence-free survival.

The material sequenced was tumor tissue, taken from a patient who underwent chemoradiotherapy. The V and J genes are TRBV5-1 and TRBJ2-1; TRBD1 matches 7 bases in the middle. The sequence was obtained from a human donor with HPV-associated anogenital cancer. CDR3 protein: CASSLGQGGLEQFF. The nucleotide sequence is given as TGCGCCAGCAGCTTGGGACAGGGTGGGTTGGAGCAGTTCTTC. The full variable domain, with segments outside the CDR3 supplied by the reference TRBV5-1 and TRBJ2-1 proteins, appears as KAGVTQTPRYLIKTRGQQVTLSCSPISGHRSVSWYQQTPGQGLQFLFEYFSETQRNKGNFPGRFSGRQFSNSRSEMNVSTLELGDSALYLCASSLGQGGLEQFFGPGTRLTVL.